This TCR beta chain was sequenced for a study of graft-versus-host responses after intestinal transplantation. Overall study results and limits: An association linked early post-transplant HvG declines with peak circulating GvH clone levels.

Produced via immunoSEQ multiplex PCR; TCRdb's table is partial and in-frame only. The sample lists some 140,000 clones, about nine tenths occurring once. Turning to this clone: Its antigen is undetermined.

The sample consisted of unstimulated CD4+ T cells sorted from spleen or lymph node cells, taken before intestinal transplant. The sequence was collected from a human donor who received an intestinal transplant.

The CDR3, as DNA: TGTGCCAGCAGACCCCAGGGGAATATGAACACTGAAGCTTTCTTT. This sequence encodes CASRPQGNMNTEAFF. V usage is TRBV27 and J usage is TRBJ1-1, with D possibly TRBD1 on 6 matching bases. The CDR3 spans 15 residues. Germline CDR1 and CDR2: MNHEY and SMNVEV (reference sequence). Trimming shortened V by 6 bases and J by 0 bases, and 14 bases separated the two germline ends.